The 28 T cell receptor beta chains given below trace back to one sample, sequenced in a study of cytomegalovirus exposure and HLA in healthy donors. Primers: 60 Vbeta forward and 13 Jbeta reverse. Assay used: immunoSEQ multiplex PCR; TCRdb lists only in-frame clones, some missing. Of some 170,000 clones in the sample, roughly 85% were seen once. The specimen sequenced was PBMCs. The receptor source for this set is a woman between 50 and 59 years old in good health and CMV-seronegative.

This chain connects TRBV27 to TRBJ1-2, with TRBD1 as a possible D gene (6 bases). Deletions cut 5 bases from V and 4 bases from J, with 14 bases between. The CDR3 covers 14 residues. Germline CDR1 is MNHEY and CDR2 is SMNVEV (reference sequence). CDR3 DNA: TGTGCCAGCAGTCCCATTGGGGGCGGCTATGGCTACACCTTC. Its protein product is CASSPIGGGYGYTF.

V gene TRBV7-2 combines with J gene TRBJ2-5; 7 bases align to TRBD2. Germline loops: CDR1 SGHTA, CDR2 FQGNSA. The V gene end was trimmed by 3 bases and the J gene end by 2 bases; junction bases not matched to a gene: 6. The CDR3 covers 15 residues. CDR3 loop: CASSFLAALQETQYF. CDR3 DNA: TGTGCCAGCAGCTTTCTAGCGGCCTTACAAGAGACCCAGTACTTC.

The chain couples TRBV10-3 to TRBJ1-1; TRBD1 matches at 11 bases. This CDR3 region has 14 residues. Germline-derived CDR1 and CDR2 are ENHRY and SYGVKD. The junction had 3 bases not matched to a gene; V was cut back by 4 bases and J by 5 bases. The CDR3 DNA reads TGTGCCATCAGTGGGACAGGGGGCGAAACTGAAGCTTTCTTT. The encoded protein is CAISGTGGETEAFF.

This clone appeared a single time. This chain links TRBV7-2 with TRBJ1-1; D gene uncertain. This CDR3 is 15 amino acids long. Deletions cut 4 bases from V and 4 bases from J, with 16 bases between. Germline values: CDR1 SGHTA, CDR2 FQGNSA. CDR3 coding DNA: TGTGCCAGCAGCTCGAGTCGAGGACTGATCACTGAAGCTTTCTTT. Translating it yields CASSSSRGLITEAFF.

Here the CDR3 reads CASSETGGSQPQHF. DNA of the CDR3: TGTGCCAGCAGCGAGACAGGTGGGAGTCAGCCCCAGCATTTT. The V and J genes are TRBV11-2 and TRBJ1-5; a possible D gene is TRBD1 (6 bases). In germline, CDR1 is SGHAT, CDR2 FQNNGV. The CDR3 loop spans 14 amino acids. Between the trimmed V and J ends, which lost 5 bases and 6 bases, there was a span of 14 bases.

V is TRBV2 and J is TRBJ2-1; a weak D match, TRBD1 (6 bases). Trimming shortened V by 0 bases and J by 0 bases, and 15 bases separated the two germline ends. The CDR3 consists of 18 residues. Germline V gives CDR1 SNHLY, CDR2 FYNNEI. This CDR3 reads CASSEARGRTVSYNEQFF. CDR3 in DNA: TGTGCCAGCAGTGAAGCTAGGGGACGGACAGTCTCCTACAATGAGCAGTTCTTC.

V usage is TRBV7-9 and J usage is TRBJ2-6; D is uncertain. CDR3 length equals 14 residues. The V gene's germline CDR1 is SEHNR and CDR2 FQNEAQ (reference sequence). V lost 5 bases and J 0 bases, leaving 5 bases between the germline ends. CDR3 DNA: TGTGCCAGCAGCCCCAGCTCTGGGGCCAACGTCCTGACTTTC. Its protein is CASSPSSGANVLTF.

The chain combines TRBV2 with TRBJ2-6; TRBD2 is a possible D gene (6 bases). The germline V and J ends were trimmed by 6 bases and 0 bases, with 12 bases remaining between them. The CDR3 loop spans 16 amino acids. The V gene's germline CDR1 is SNHLY and CDR2 FYNNEI. Here the CDR3 reads CASRPGLSSGANVLTF. CDR3 DNA sequence: TGTGCCAGCAGACCGGGACTTAGCTCTGGGGCCAACGTCCTGACTTTC.

The chain is built from TRBV7-2 and TRBJ1-1; 7 positions agree with TRBD1. V lost 5 bases to trimming and J lost 5 bases; unmatched junction nucleotides: 5. This CDR3 has 13 residues. Germline-derived CDR1 and CDR2 are SGHTA and FQGNSA. CDR3: CASSVLQGTEAFF. The CDR3 nucleotides are TGTGCCAGCAGCGTATTACAGGGGACTGAAGCTTTCTTT.

The chain employs TRBV30 and TRBJ2-4; 9 positions agree with TRBD1. J was trimmed by 5 bases and V by 5 bases; bases with no gene match: 10. Germline CDR1 and CDR2: GTSNPN and SVGIG (reference sequence). This CDR3 contains 15 residues. CDR3 in amino acids: CAWGTGGGFENIQYF. In DNA form, the CDR3 reads TGTGCCTGGGGTACAGGGGGCGGTTTCGAAAACATTCAGTACTTC.

The chain couples TRBV5-1 to TRBJ1-1, with D uncertain. Trimming pared 0 bases from V and 1 base from J, leaving 7 bases between. CDR3 length equals 14 residues. Germline CDR1 SGHRS, CDR2 YFSETQ. The CDR3 is CASSLEAANTEAFF. Here the CDR3 DNA reads TGCGCCAGCAGCTTGGAGGCGGCGAACACTGAAGCTTTCTTT.

The sample holds a few counts of this clone. The V call is TRBV7-9, the J call TRBJ1-1; 8 bases are shared with TRBD1. The CDR3 has 15 amino acids. Losses at the gene ends were 4 bases for V and 7 bases for J; bases not matched to a gene: 11. Germline lookup yields CDR1 SEHNR and CDR2 FQNEAQ (reference sequence). The DNA for the CDR3 is TGTGCCAGCAGCTATACGGACAGGGTGCTACGTGAAGCTTTCTTT. This sequence encodes CASSYTDRVLREAFF.

The J gene is TRBJ2-7, the V gene TRBV6-5; D gene unclear. V lost 2 bases and J 3 bases, leaving 8 bases between the germline ends. CDR3 length equals 13 residues. Per germline, CDR1 MNHEY and CDR2 SVGAGI. The DNA for the CDR3 is TGTGCCAGCAGTTACGAGGTCAGCTACGAGCAGTACTTC. It yields the protein CASSYEVSYEQYF.

This sequence joins TRBV4-1 and TRBJ2-1, with TRBD1 identical over 7 bases. J was trimmed by 3 bases and V by 3 bases; bases with no gene match: 14. This CDR3 has 18 residues. The germline CDR1 and CDR2 sequences are MGHRA and YSYEKL. The CDR3 region is CASSHAITDRPGYNEQFF. In DNA, the CDR3 is TGCGCCAGCAGCCATGCAATAACGGACAGGCCAGGCTACAATGAGCAGTTCTTC.

V is TRBV4-1 and J is TRBJ2-1; D is possibly TRBD2 (5 bases). The V and J ends lost 4 bases and 6 bases respectively, with 16 bases between them. Germline CDR1 and CDR2: MGHRA and YSYEKL. There are 15 residues in the CDR3. The CDR3 sequence: CASSPRFIGINEQFF. CDR3 bases: TGCGCCAGCAGCCCCCGGTTCATCGGGATCAATGAGCAGTTCTTC.

The genes are TRBV7-2 and TRBJ2-1; TRBD1 agrees at 7 bases. Germline V gene sequence: CDR1 SGHTA, CDR2 FQGNSA. The CDR3 is 14 residues long. J lost 7 bases, V lost 7 bases, and 10 bases had no gene match. The CDR3 sequence: CASTRDSLANEQFF. CDR3 DNA sequence: TGTGCCAGCACCCGGGACAGCCTTGCGAATGAGCAGTTCTTC.

V is TRBV18 and J is TRBJ1-2, with 7 positions matching TRBD1. V gave up 5 bases and J gave up 4 bases; unmatched junction bases: 10. The germline V gene encodes CDR1 KGHSH and CDR2 LQKENI. CDR3 length equals 15 residues. CDR3 region: CASSSTTGSAYGYTF. The CDR3 coding sequence is TGTGCCAGCTCATCTACGACAGGGTCCGCCTATGGCTACACCTTC.

This clone was seen only once. This chain joins TRBV15 and TRBJ2-7, with 7 nucleotides matching TRBD1. J was trimmed by 2 bases and V by 0 bases; bases with no gene match: 7. There are 16 residues in the CDR3. Germline CDR1 reads LNHNV; CDR2 reads YYDKDF (reference sequence). The CDR3, as DNA: TGTGCCACCAGCAGAGACCGGGGACAGCTAGCCTACGAGCAGTACTTC. Encoded protein: CATSRDRGQLAYEQYF.

The V gene is TRBV4-3, the J gene TRBJ1-1; 8 positions agree with TRBD1. Looked up from germline, CDR1 is LGHNA and CDR2 is YSLEER. The V segment lost 4 bases and the J segment 1 base; nucleotides outside the gene matches: 2. The CDR3 covers 14 residues. The chain's CDR3 is CASSLGTGNTEAFF. DNA of the CDR3: TGCGCCAGCAGCCTCGGGACAGGGAACACTGAAGCTTTCTTT.

This chain connects TRBV6-1 to TRBJ2-1; 7 bases are a match to TRBD2. V lost 6 bases to trimming and J lost 6 bases; unmatched junction nucleotides: 5. The CDR3 is 13 residues long. Per germline, CDR1 MNHNS and CDR2 SASEGT. CDR3 in amino acids: CASRASGPNEQFF. The CDR3 coding sequence is TGTGCCAGCAGGGCTAGCGGTCCCAATGAGCAGTTCTTC.

V gene TRBV5-4 combines with J gene TRBJ2-1; D is perhaps TRBD1 (6 bases). CDR1 and CDR2 (germline): SGHNT, YYREEE (reference sequence). The V and J ends lost 7 bases and 3 bases respectively, with 17 bases between them. The CDR3 loop spans 15 amino acids. CDR3 protein: CASRMTGTNYNEQFF. For the CDR3, the DNA is TGTGCCAGCCGGATGACCGGGACAAACTACAATGAGCAGTTCTTC.

V usage is TRBV19 and J usage is TRBJ2-4; 7 nucleotides line up with TRBD2. V lost 1 base to trimming and J lost 0 bases; unmatched junction nucleotides: 0. This CDR3 has 15 amino acids. CDR1 and CDR2 (germline): LNHDA, SQIVND (reference sequence). CDR3 sequence reads: CASSIGGGAKNIQYF. As DNA, the CDR3 is TGTGCCAGTAGTATAGGGGGGGGAGCCAAAAACATTCAGTACTTC.

V and J are TRBV25-1 and TRBJ1-2, with 9 bases fitting TRBD1. The junction had 6 bases not matched to a gene; V was cut back by 4 bases and J by 3 bases. CDR3 size: 15 residues. In germline, CDR1 is MGHDK, CDR2 SYGVNS. The DNA of the CDR3 is TGTGCCAGCAGTGCCAGAGACAGGGGGGACTATGGCTACACCTTC. Its translation is CASSARDRGDYGYTF.

This clone showed up just a few times. The rearrangement uses TRBV11-2 and TRBJ2-3; D is possibly TRBD1 (5 bases). The CDR3 has 15 amino acids. The V end lost 1 base, the J end lost 3 bases, and 11 bases lay between the germline ends. Germline CDR1 and CDR2: SGHAT and FQNNGV. The CDR3 is CASSLGGHGTDTQYF. CDR3 DNA sequence: TGTGCCAGCAGCTTAGGAGGACACGGAACAGATACGCAGTATTTT.

V and J are TRBV5-4 and TRBJ2-7; 11 bases line up with TRBD2. The V gene end was trimmed by 4 bases and the J gene end by 4 bases; junction bases not matched to a gene: 7. From germline, CDR1 is SGHNT and CDR2 YYREEE (reference sequence). This CDR3 is built from 15 residues. This CDR3 reads CASSLSGGASYEQYF. The CDR3 bases are TGTGCCAGCAGCCTTAGCGGGGGGGCAAGTTACGAGCAGTACTTC.

V and J are TRBV19 and TRBJ1-2; 8 bases are shared with TRBD1. V shed 10 bases and J 5 bases; nucleotides not matched to a gene: 15. This CDR3 comprises 15 residues. Germline V gives CDR1 LNHDA, CDR2 SQIVND (reference sequence). The CDR3 DNA sequence: TGTGCCACCCTGGTAGGACAGGGACGGATGTATGGCTACACCTTC. This gives the protein CATLVGQGRMYGYTF. Based on the CDR3 plus reference TRBV19 and TRBJ1-2, the full variable domain is DGGITQSPKYLFRKEGQNVTLSCEQNLNHDAMYWYRQDPGQGLRLIYYSQIVNDFQKGDIAEGYSVSREKKESFPLTVTSAQKNPTAFYLCATLVGQGRMYGYTFGSGTRLTVV.

This chain connects TRBV2 to TRBJ2-5, with 9 positions matching TRBD1. The germline V gene encodes CDR1 SNHLY and CDR2 FYNNEI. This CDR3 is 12 amino acids long. The J segment lost 2 bases and the V segment lost 10 bases, leaving 2 bases of the junction unmatched. The CDR3 bases are TGTGCCATAGACAGGGGGCAAGAGACCCAGTACTTC. It codes for CAIDRGQETQYF.

V and J are TRBV30 and TRBJ1-1, with TRBD1 as a possible D gene (5 bases). CDR3 length equals 12 residues. V was trimmed by 1 base and J by 3 bases, leaving 6 bases between them. Germline CDR1 is GTSNPN and CDR2 is SVGIG (reference sequence). CDR3 in DNA: TGTGCCTGGAGTGAAGGGGACACTGAAGCTTTCTTT. The encoded protein is CAWSEGDTEAFF.